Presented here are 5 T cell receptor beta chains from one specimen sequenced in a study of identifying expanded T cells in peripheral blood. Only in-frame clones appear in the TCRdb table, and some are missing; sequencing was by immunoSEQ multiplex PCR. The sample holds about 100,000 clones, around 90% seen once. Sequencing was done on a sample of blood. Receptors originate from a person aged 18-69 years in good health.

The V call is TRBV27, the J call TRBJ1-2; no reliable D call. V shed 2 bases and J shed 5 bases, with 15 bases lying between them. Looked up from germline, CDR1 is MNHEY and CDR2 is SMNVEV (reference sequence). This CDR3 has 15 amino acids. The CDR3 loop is CASSLTAGPGYGYTF. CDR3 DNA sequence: TGTGCCAGCAGTTTAACGGCAGGACCGGGGTATGGCTACACCTTC.

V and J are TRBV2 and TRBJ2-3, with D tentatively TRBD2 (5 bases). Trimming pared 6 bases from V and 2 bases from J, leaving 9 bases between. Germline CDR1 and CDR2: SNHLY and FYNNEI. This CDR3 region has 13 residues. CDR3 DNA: TGTGCCAGCAGGAGGACTGACACAGATACGCAGTATTTT. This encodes CASRRTDTDTQYF.

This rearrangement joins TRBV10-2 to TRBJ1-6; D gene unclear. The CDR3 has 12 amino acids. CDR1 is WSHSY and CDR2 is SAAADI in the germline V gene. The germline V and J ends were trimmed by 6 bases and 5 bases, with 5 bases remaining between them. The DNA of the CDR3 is TGCGCCAGCAGGGGCAATAATTCACCCCTCCACTTT. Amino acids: CASRGNNSPLHF.

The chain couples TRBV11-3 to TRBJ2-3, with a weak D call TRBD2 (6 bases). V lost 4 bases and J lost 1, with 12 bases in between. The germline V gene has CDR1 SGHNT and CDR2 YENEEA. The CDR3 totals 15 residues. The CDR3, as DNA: TGTGCCAGCAGCTCGGGACTCGAACGCACAGATACGCAGTATTTT. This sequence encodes CASSSGLERTDTQYF.

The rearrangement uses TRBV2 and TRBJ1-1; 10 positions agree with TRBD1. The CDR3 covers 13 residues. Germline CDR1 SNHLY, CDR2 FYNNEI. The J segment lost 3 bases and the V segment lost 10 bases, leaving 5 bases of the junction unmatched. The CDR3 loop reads CAKQTGGHTEAFF. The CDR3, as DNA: TGTGCCAAACAGACAGGGGGCCACACTGAAGCTTTCTTT.